This T cell receptor (beta chain) appears in the sequencing data of a study of Ad26.COV2.S vaccination and SARS-CoV-2 variants listed by TCRdb under 2021. About the investigation overall: Vaccine-arm donors were drawn from COV1001, a multicentre, randomized, double-blind, placebo-controlled phase I-IIa trial of Ad26.COV2.S in healthy adults. Dosing of Ad26.COV2.S was intramuscular, at either 5x10^10 or 1x10^11 viral particles, delivered as one shot or as two shots spaced 56 days apart. The specificity and breadth of SARS-CoV-2-reactive T cell receptors after Ad26.COV2.S vaccination were assessed by TCRbeta repertoire sequencing. The TCR-sequenced set comprised approximately 32 samples: around 20 Ad26.COV2.S vaccine recipients, 5 placebo recipients and 8 SARS-CoV-2 convalescent individuals. Participants in the trial were split at random into five groups of five each, receiving low-dose or high-dose Ad26.COV2.S once or twice, or else placebo on both occasions. Blinding of investigators to trial group allocation was maintained during experiments and outcome assessment. Beyond this particular receptor, the publication reports: Comparing responses between vaccine doses or regimens was not something the study was powered to do. Spike-specific TCR breadth was higher in Ad26.COV2.S recipients than in placebo recipients (P = 0.0014). Vaccine and placebo recipients had comparable non-spike TCR breadth, which fits with the vaccine containing only spike. After vaccination, substantial breadth of spike-specific CD8+ and CD4+ T cell responses was reported. According to the authors, total T cell responses may have been underestimated by the TCR breadth and depth analyses.

This clone was counted a single time. Its cognate antigen has yet to be identified. Per-base quality was not reported, and no clone a single base away is much larger than it. TCRbeta CDR3 regions were sequenced with the immunoSEQ Assay. After extraction, genomic DNA underwent amplification by bias-controlled multiplex PCR, followed by high-throughput sequencing. From the authors' description of their analysis: To quantify the absolute abundance of every unique TCRbeta CDR3 region, sequences were collapsed and filtered. T cell fraction was estimated by normalizing TCRbeta template counts to usable DNA, with usable DNA measured through amplification of reference genes found in all nucleated cells. Repertoire TCRs were annotated as SARS-CoV-2-specific by exact matching of V gene, CDR3 amino acid sequence and J gene to a known reactive TCR set. MIRA supplied the reference SARS-CoV-2 TCR set, which was filtered for enrichment in COVID-19-positive ImmuneCODE repertoires so that public or cross-reactive TCRs were removed. Using the MIRA antigens, annotated TCRs were further analysed by specific ORF or by position within an ORF. Depth was the summed frequency of annotated unique rearrangements, while breadth was defined as annotated unique rearrangements over total unique productive rearrangements. Group comparisons of TCR breadth used two-sided Wilcoxon rank-sum tests. Entries here come from immuneACCESS through TCRdb and include only in-frame sequences with V and J called. Some clones fail to appear in such tables; in the studies checked, an unresolved V gene covers under half of the shortfall, and the cause of the remainder is unknown. V and J calls and clone size come straight from that table; D and trimming were deduced from the DNA. A total of 250,000 to 300,000 clones appear in this sample, about 87% of them only once. Of the sample, under 4% is held by the ten largest clones.

V lost 7 bases and J lost 3 bases; the stretch between them is 12 bases long. There are 12 amino acids in the CDR3, from cysteine to phenylalanine inclusive. Here the CDR3 DNA is all that survives: 36 bases in frame from base 1. CDR1 and CDR2 (SQVTM, ANQGSEA) derive from the germline V gene. This specimen's treatment or condition label, interpreted: over 15 received Ad26.COV2.S at low or high dose, single or two shots; about 5 received placebo; per-sample allocation not given. Repertoires of vaccine and placebo recipients were sequenced from samples taken on day 63 after the first injection. Between 29 July and 7 August 2020, Cohort 1b enrolled about two dozen adults aged 18-55 years at one site in Boston, USA. Ad26.COV2.S was a replication-incompetent adenovirus type 26 vector that expressed a prefusion-stabilized SARS-CoV-2 spike protein derived from the original Wuhan strain.

In this chain, TRBV29-1 is recombined with TRBJ1-1, with TRBD1 perhaps the D gene, on 6 matching bases. Sample: peripheral blood, taken in a trial of Ad26.COV2.S vaccine versus placebo. The TCR was taken from a person between 18 and 60 years old who received the Ad26.COV2.S COVID-19 vaccine or a placebo. The nucleotide sequence is given as TGCAGCGCCCAAAGGGGGGACACTGAAGCTTTCTTT. Its product reads: CSAQRGDTEAFF. Supplemented by the reference TRBV29-1 and TRBJ1-1 proteins around the CDR3, the complete variable domain is SAVISQKPSRDICQRGTSLTIQCQVDSQVTMMFWYRQQPGQSLTLIATANQGSEATYESGFVIDKFPISRPNLTFSTLTVSNMSPEDSSIYLCSAQRGDTEAFFGQGTRLTVV.